A selection of T cell receptor beta chains follows, all from one sample in a study of OX40 agonist ivuxolimab in advanced cancers. Using immunoSEQ multiplex PCR, the repertoire was profiled, and TCRdb retains in-frame clones only, with some absent. The sample lists roughly 57,000 clones; 79% were seen once. The sequencing here drew on CD4+ or CD8+ T cells sorted from blood, taken in a trial of the OX40 agonist ivuxolimab. These receptor sequences come from an adult with an advanced solid tumor such as melanoma, head and neck, liver or kidney cancer. The CDR3 runs from the conserved cysteine through the conserved F or W.

cdr3_aa: CASSVRFETYEQYF; v_call: TRBV9; j_call: TRBJ2-7
cdr3_aa: CARSPCGGQPQHF; v_call: TRBV5-3; j_call: TRBJ1-5
cdr3_aa: CASRLRAGGADTQYF; v_call: TRBV10-2; j_call: TRBJ2-3
cdr3_aa: CASSRRQANTGELFF; v_call: TRBV7-8; j_call: TRBJ2-2
cdr3_aa: CASSFSTDTQYF; v_call: TRBV7-3; j_call: TRBJ2-3
cdr3_aa: CASSDWKQRGDTEAFF; v_call: TRBV2; j_call: TRBJ1-1
cdr3_aa: CASSRDRNYGYTF; v_call: TRBV6-5; j_call: TRBJ1-2
cdr3_aa: CASSLEGSWTVFQETQYF; v_call: TRBV5-1; j_call: TRBJ2-5
cdr3_aa: CASSVTGGEQPQHF; v_call: TRBV9; j_call: TRBJ1-5
cdr3_aa: CASHWNSVETQYF; v_call: TRBV2; j_call: TRBJ2-5
cdr3_aa: CASSSGGEETQYF; v_call: TRBV5-1; j_call: TRBJ2-5
cdr3_aa: CASSGVGPPYEQYF; v_call: TRBV10-1; j_call: TRBJ2-7
cdr3_aa: CASSIKSGTSGTGELFF; v_call: TRBV19; j_call: TRBJ2-2
cdr3_aa: CASSQEASGYQETQYF; v_call: TRBV4-1; j_call: TRBJ2-5
cdr3_aa: CASSLSPSGGRETQYF; v_call: TRBV11-2; j_call: TRBJ2-5
cdr3_aa: CASSVDPNTEAFF; v_call: TRBV2; j_call: TRBJ1-1
cdr3_aa: CASVASANTGELFF; v_call: TRBV6-1; j_call: TRBJ2-2
cdr3_aa: CATHGQSLSGNTIYF; v_call: TRBV7-6; j_call: TRBJ1-3
cdr3_aa: CASSTWDPGNTIYF; v_call: TRBV19; j_call: TRBJ1-3
cdr3_aa: CASSRAIETQYF; v_call: TRBV2; j_call: TRBJ2-5
cdr3_aa: CASREGGNTEAFF; v_call: TRBV19; j_call: TRBJ1-1
cdr3_aa: CASRRDRGGPGELFF; v_call: TRBV19; j_call: TRBJ2-2
cdr3_aa: CASSSGTGGGYEQFF; v_call: TRBV5-4; j_call: TRBJ2-1
cdr3_aa: CASSPQGSGANVLTF; v_call: TRBV7-3; j_call: TRBJ2-6
cdr3_aa: CASSADRVEKLFF; v_call: TRBV7-9; j_call: TRBJ1-4
cdr3_aa: CASSALGVQETQYF; v_call: TRBV7-9; j_call: TRBJ2-5